This T cell receptor (beta chain) is from a study of blood T cells in healthy people across ages. V trimming: 4 bases; J trimming: 2 bases; junction bases outside the gene matches: 6. CDR3 length equals 15 residues. Germline-derived CDR1 and CDR2 are MGHRA and YSYEKL. Points from the study as a whole: More naive CD4+ cells and higher diversity marked long-lived donors relative to aged donors. Correlation between TCR beta diversity and naive T cell percentage was strong. The study regarded diversity estimates from one million T cells as underestimates.

Then a second PCR, running about 6 to 12 cycles, was carried out with a sample-barcoded 5' primer and a J-beta primer mix. TCRdb recomputed calls from the 5' RACE reads with MiXCR, one row per CDR3 protein. Here the sample spans about 970,000 distinct CDR3 sequences, just over 50% being singletons. Concerning this clonotype itself: Antigen: not known.

Every donor provided approximately 10 milliliters of peripheral blood. The sequence was collected from a woman aged 55-75 years in good health. The V gene is TRBV4-1, the J gene TRBJ2-3; 7 bases are shared with TRBD2. The sequencing sample was made of blood. CDR3 in DNA: TGCGCCAGCAGCCGTCGTGGGGGGGACACAGATACGCAGTATTTT. Translation gives CASSRRGGDTDTQYF.